Sequencing of this TCR beta chain was carried out in a study of regulatory T cells in long-lasting Graves disease. This sample's time point: newly diagnosed GD, antithyroid drugs for less than 3 months. PBMC-derived RNA was used for the TCR library. Arm-PCR of CDR3 regions and iRepertoire HTBI primers were used to build TCR beta libraries. One entry per CDR3 protein, called by TCRdb with MiXCR from the multiplex PCR reads. The data show about 440,000 distinct CDR3 sequences, roughly 15% seen once. As concerns this clonotype: The antigen is not known.

Study observations and caveats: Persistent Graves' patients showed reduced TCR diversity versus newly diagnosed patients.

This CDR3 is 15 amino acids long. Germline V gene data show CDR1 as SGDLS and CDR2 as YYNGEE. Deletions cut 0 bases from V and 3 bases from J, with 13 bases between. These records were also assigned to another study, of T cells in Graves' hyperthyroidism and ophthalmopathy. That work adds: In blood, most of the thyroid clonotypes expanded above 0.001 were also present.

Source: peripheral blood mononuclear cells (PBMCs), taken at new diagnosis, from a patient treated with antithyroid drugs. The receptor comes from a woman under 30 with Graves disease. The chain joins TRBV9 to TRBJ2-7; D may correspond to TRBD1 or TRBD2 (6 bases each). CDR3 amino acids: CASSVAPGGRYEQYF. As DNA, the CDR3 is TGTGCCAGCAGCGTAGCGCCCGGGGGCCGCTACGAGCAGTACTTC.